This TCR beta chain was identified during a study of CD8 T cells in ankylosing spondylitis. Study-level findings and limits: Disease-linked clones were CD8+ and relatively rare in peripheral blood. Significantly higher representation of disease-linked clones was reported for matched ankylosing spondylitis synovial fluid. Ankylosing spondylitis blood seemed to carry a telltale TCR beta motif made of about 8 highly homologous variants.

With respect to this clonotype: Its antigen is currently unknown.

Each CDR3 protein is one row after TCRdb ran MiXCR on the 5' RACE reads. The sample carries approximately 250,000 distinct CDR3 sequences, approximately 8% recorded once. Sequencing input: blood, either unsorted or a sorted T cell fraction (not recorded which). This sequence originates from a female donor with ankylosing spondylitis or in good health (not recorded which).

Here the CDR3 reads CASSELGGQETQYF. In DNA form, the CDR3 reads TGTGCCAGCAGTGAATTAGGGGGCCAAGAGACCCAGTACTTC. The V call is TRBV2, the J call TRBJ2-5; D might be TRBD1 (6 bases). The CDR3 sequence is 14 residues long. Trimming took off 2 bases at V and 1 base at J, with 8 bases between the two ends. Germline V CDR1 and CDR2: SNHLY, FYNNEI.